Listed below are T cell receptor beta chains from one sample, sequenced in a study of blood T cell repertoires in COVID-19. Using immunoSEQ multiplex PCR, the repertoire was profiled, and TCRdb retains in-frame clones only, with some absent. The profile shows 190,000 or so clones, more than 85% of them singletons. The sequencing sample was made of peripheral blood. The receptors here all came from a man aged 35 to 55 with active or convalescent COVID-19. Each CDR3 is given with its conserved first and last residue. Each record gives: D gene, clone size, V gene, J gene, CDR3 DNA, CDR3 protein. A D gene is named only where the DNA matches it firmly. Size is omitted from some rows. Given values are once, few, many or a class for expanded clones.

>TRBD1|.|TRBV5-4|TRBJ1-4
TGTGCCAGCAGAAGGGACAGCGCAGCTAATGAAAAACTGTTTTTT
CASRRDSAANEKLFF
>.|.|TRBV7-8|TRBJ2-2
TGTGCCAGCGGACCTGGAGGGGCCAACACCGGGGAGCTGTTTTTT
CASGPGGANTGELFF
>TRBD1|once|TRBV9|TRBJ1-4
TGTGCCAGCAGCCCCATGGGACAGGGACATGAAAAACTGTTTTTT
CASSPMGQGHEKLFF
>.|.|TRBV18|TRBJ1-2
TGTGCCAGCTCACTCTCGTCGTGGGCAGGGGACTATGGCTACACCTTC
CASSLSSWAGDYGYTF
>TRBD1|.|TRBV28|TRBJ2-1
TGTGCCAGCAGTTTATTCCCGGGACAGGGAAGGAATAAGGTCTCCTACAATGAGCAGTTCTTC
CASSLFPGQGRNKVSYNEQFF
>.|.|TRBV5-5|TRBJ2-1
TGTGCCAGCAGCTTGGTGGGGAGTGAGCAGTTCTTC
CASSLVGSEQFF
>TRBD1|few|TRBV25-1|TRBJ1-1
TGTGCCAGCAGTAGCACCGGGACAGCGAACACTGAAGCTTTCTTT
CASSSTGTANTEAFF
>.|.|TRBV27|TRBJ2-1
TGTGCCAGCAGTCCTATGGAGGGGAGAGCGAATGAGCAGTTCTTC
CASSPMEGRANEQFF
>.|.|TRBV24-1|TRBJ2-1
TGTGCCACCAGTGAACAGGGTGGCAATTACAATGAGCAGTTCTTC
CATSEQGGNYNEQFF
>TRBD2|.|TRBV4-2|TRBJ2-1
TGTGCCAGCAGCTCCCCCCGGGGTAGCGGGGGCCACAATGAGCAGTTCTTC
CASSSPRGSGGHNEQFF
>.|.|TRBV7-3|TRBJ1-6
TGTGCCAGCAGCTTATCAGGAGTTCGGGGTTCACCCCTCCACTTT
CASSLSGVRGSPLHF
>.|few|TRBV19|TRBJ1-2
TGTGCCAGTAGTATAGTAGGTGCTAGTAACTATGGCTACACCTTC
CASSIVGASNYGYTF
>.|.|TRBV15|TRBJ1-2
TGTGCCACATATACCAGGAGGATTAGGGGGAGTAACTATGGCTACACCTTC
CATYTRRIRGSNYGYTF
>.|.|TRBV6-6|TRBJ1-3
TGTGCCAGCAGGGCCCCCGGACACATCCAAAACACCATATATTTT
CASRAPGHIQNTIYF
>.|.|TRBV19|TRBJ1-3
TGTGCCAGTAGTATCTTCGGTTCGTATGGAAACACCATATATTTT
CASSIFGSYGNTIYF
>.|.|TRBV30|TRBJ1-4
TGTGCCTGGACAGCTAATGAAAAACTGTTTTTT
CAWTANEKLFF
>.|.|TRBV5-6|TRBJ2-1
TGTGCCAGCAGCTTACTACGGGGGATAATCAATGAGCAGTTCTTC
CASSLLRGIINEQFF
>TRBD1|once|TRBV28|TRBJ1-5
TGTGCCAGCAGGGACAGGTTGAGGTTCGATCAGCCCCAGCATTTT
CASRDRLRFDQPQHF
>TRBD2|.|TRBV2|TRBJ2-5
TGTGCCAGCAGTTCGAGCGGGGGGGCCTGGCAAGAGACCCAGTACTTC
CASSSSGGAWQETQYF
>.|once|TRBV7-9|TRBJ1-6
TGTGCCGCCGGAGGTACGTCCTATAATTCACCCCTCCACTTT
CAAGGTSYNSPLHF
>.|.|TRBV7-2|TRBJ2-1
TGTGCCAGCAGCTTAGGTTGGGGGGGGCAGGATGAGCAGTTCTTC
CASSLGWGGQDEQFF
>.|.|TRBV7-2|TRBJ1-4
TGTGCCAGCAGCTTAGGTGCGGGGCCTAATGAAAAACTGTTTTTT
CASSLGAGPNEKLFF
>.|.|TRBV3-1/TRBV3-2|TRBJ2-5
TGTGCCAGCAGCCTTCAGGAGACCCAGTACTTC
CASSLQETQYF
>TRBD1|once|TRBV6-5|TRBJ1-3
TGTGCCAGCAGTTACTCGACAGGGAGCTCTGGAAACACCATATATTTT
CASSYSTGSSGNTIYF
>.|.|TRBV29-1|TRBJ1-2
TGCAGCGTTGAGCGCGGGGGTGATGGCTACACCTTC
CSVERGGDGYTF
>.|.|TRBV11-1|TRBJ1-4
TGTGCCAGCGCGCATGAGGGCCAAAGACTGTTTTTT
CASAHEGQRLFF
>.|.|TRBV7-9|TRBJ2-7
TGTGCCAGCAGCCCCCAATATTTAGACGAGCAGTACTTC
CASSPQYLDEQYF
>.|.|TRBV29-1|TRBJ1-4
TGCAGCGTTGAAGATATCGCGGGAGAAAAACTGTTTTTT
CSVEDIAGEKLFF
>.|.|TRBV5-1|TRBJ1-6
TGCGCCAGCAGCTCCAGGGACTTCGGTAGTTCACCCCTCCACTTT
CASSSRDFGSSPLHF
>.|.|TRBV5-4|TRBJ1-1
TGTGCCAGCAGCCCGGTCGGTGGTTTGGACACTGAAGCTTTCTTT
CASSPVGGLDTEAFF
>TRBD1|.|TRBV6-5|TRBJ1-4
TGTGCCAGCAGTTACCTGACAGGGGTGGAAAAACTGTTTTTT
CASSYLTGVEKLFF
>TRBD1|.|TRBV5-1|TRBJ1-6
TGCGCCAGCAGACAGGACAGGGGGCATTCACCCCTCCACTTT
CASRQDRGHSPLHF
>TRBD2|.|TRBV6-2/TRBV6-3|TRBJ2-1
TGTGCCAGCAGTTCCCCGGGACTAGCGGGGGGGCTTGAGCAGTTCTTC
CASSSPGLAGGLEQFF
>.|.|TRBV19|TRBJ1-2
TGTGCCAGTAGTATAGGGGGGGTCGGCTACACCTTC
CASSIGGVGYTF
>.|.|TRBV24-1|TRBJ2-3
TGTGCCACCAGTAGAGGCCATATAAATACGCAGTATTTT
CATSRGHINTQYF
>.|.|TRBV7-6|TRBJ2-7
TGTGCCAGCAGCTTATACAGGGACCAGAGCTCCTACGAGCAGTACTTC
CASSLYRDQSSYEQYF
>TRBD1|.|TRBV14|TRBJ1-1
TGTGCCAGCAGCCATACAGGGGGTACTGAAGCTTTCTTT
CASSHTGGTEAFF
>.|.|TRBV7-3|TRBJ2-1
TGTGCCAGCAGCCGAACTATGAATGAGCAGTTCTTC
CASSRTMNEQFF
>TRBD1|.|TRBV2|TRBJ2-7
TGTGCCAGCAGGGGGGGATGGGACAGGGGCTACGAGCAGTACTTC
CASRGGWDRGYEQYF
>.|.|TRBV6-6|TRBJ1-5
TGTGCCAGCAGGCCTTGGGGGGACCAGCCCCAGCATTTT
CASRPWGDQPQHF
>.|few|TRBV3-1/TRBV3-2|TRBJ1-1
TGTGCCAGCAGCCAAGTTGCCGGGATTGAAGCTTTCTTT
CASSQVAGIEAFF
>TRBD2|.|TRBV4-1|TRBJ2-5
TGCGCCAGCAGCCAAGTGTTAGCGGGGGGACAAGAGACCCAGTACTTC
CASSQVLAGGQETQYF
>TRBD1|.|TRBV6-6|TRBJ1-2
TGTGCCAGCAGTTACTCGACAGGGAAGGGCTATGGCTACACCTTC
CASSYSTGKGYGYTF
>TRBD1|once|TRBV6-1|TRBJ2-5
TGTGCCAGCAGTGAGGACAGGGGGCGGGTCGACCGGGAGACCCAGTACTTC
CASSEDRGRVDRETQYF
>TRBD2|.|TRBV5-1|TRBJ2-3
TGCGCCAGCAGCCCAAACGGGGGGACCACAGATACGCAGTATTTT
CASSPNGGTTDTQYF
>.|.|TRBV18|TRBJ2-1
TGTGCCAGCTCACCATGGACAGACTACAATGAGCAGTTCTTC
CASSPWTDYNEQFF